This entry is about one TCR beta chain. Its antigen is still unknown. Primers included in the PCR were 60 Vbeta and 13 Jbeta primers. Data came from immunoSEQ multiplex PCR; TCRdb stores just in-frame clones and leaves some out. This table has 99,000 or so clones, 65% to 85% appearing once. These data belong to a study of cytomegalovirus exposure and HLA in healthy donors. This CDR3 contains 14 residues. The germline V and J ends were trimmed by 2 bases and 6 bases, with 13 bases remaining between them. Germline V CDR1 and CDR2: MNHEY, SVGAGI. Study results and limitations: Immune exposure was documented only through CMV serostatus. The authors enumerated around 150 TCR beta chains as linked to cytomegalovirus.

The clonotype was recovered from a young man in good health and CMV-seronegative. Sequenced sample: PBMCs. V usage is TRBV6-5 and J usage is TRBJ1-1; D is undetermined. In DNA, the CDR3 is TGTGCCAGCAGTTACCCCGGGGTCGGGGCTGAAGCTTTCTTT. Translated: CASSYPGVGAEAFF.